Following are 3 T cell receptor beta chains from one sample sequenced in a study of T cells in Graves' hyperthyroidism and ophthalmopathy. Template material for amplifying TCR beta CDR3 regions consisted of RNA transcripts. HTBI primers drove first-round RT-PCR of the TCR CDR3. TCRdb processed the multiplex PCR reads anew with MiXCR; each CDR3 protein has one entry. The sample records 750,000 to 900,000 distinct CDR3 sequences, 35% to 45% being singletons. Input material: blood. Receptor source: a man in his late teens or twenties with Graves' hyperthyroidism.

This clonotype has ten or more counts. The chain employs TRBV10-3 and TRBJ2-5, with D uncertain. CDR1 and CDR2 from the germline V gene are ENHRY and SYGVKD. This CDR3 has 12 amino acids. The V end was cut by 6 bases, the J end by 0 bases, with 5 bases between. The DNA for the CDR3 is TGTGCCATCAGGGCAGACCAAGAGACCCAGTACTTC. It translates to CAIRADQETQYF.

This clonotype was counted between two and nine times. The chain recombines TRBV24-1 with TRBJ2-2, with 10 bases lining up with TRBD1. The germline CDR1 and CDR2 sequences are KGHDR and SFDVKD. CDR3 size: 16 residues. Unmatched junction bases numbered 6, after V lost 5 bases and J lost 4 bases. The CDR3 DNA is TGTGCCACCAGTGGCAGGGACAGGGGATCCACCGGGGAGCTGTTTTTT. Translated: CATSGRDRGSTGELFF.

Worth noting for this clonotype: A much larger clonotype is one base distant, so this may be a read error. The CDR3 end shows no conserved phenylalanine or tryptophan, and so a read error is likely. The chain carries TRBV5-1 and TRBJ2-7; D unresolved. The V end was cut by 0 bases, the J end by 1 base, with 8 bases between. Germline V gene data show CDR1 as SGHRS and CDR2 as YFSETQ. The CDR3 length is 14 residues. Written as DNA, the CDR3 is TGCGCCAGCAGCTTGGAACAGCTTTCCTACGAGCAGTACCTC. It is translated as CASSLEQLSYEQYL.